This T cell receptor (beta chain) was recorded in a study of T cells in Graves' hyperthyroidism and ophthalmopathy. Study-level information: At initial diagnosis, before any treatment had begun, peripheral blood was obtained.

This CDR3 has 15 residues. Trimming stripped 4 bases from V and 2 bases from J, with 15 bases between. Germline V lookup: CDR1 SGHRS, CDR2 YFSETQ. With respect to this clonotype: Its antigen is currently unknown.

Exclusion of patients followed from uncontrolled infection, other autoimmune disease, pregnancy or lactation. There were TCR beta CDR3 regions amplified from RNA transcripts. HTBI primers were the set used in a first-round RT-PCR of the TCR CDR3. MiXCR, run by TCRdb on the multiplex PCR reads, gives a single entry per CDR3 protein. This table holds over 400,000 distinct CDR3 sequences, less than 25% found once. Findings and caveats of the study: Among clonotypes expanded in thyroid above 0.001, most were also found in blood.

The V call is TRBV5-1, the J call TRBJ2-5, with D perhaps matching TRBD2 (5 bases). Specimen: blood. This TCR was sampled from a woman in her 70s with Graves' ophthalmopathy. For the CDR3, the DNA is TGCGCCAGCAGCCCAGACGGGGTTGGGCAAGAGACCCAGTACTTC. This translates into CASSPDGVGQETQYF.